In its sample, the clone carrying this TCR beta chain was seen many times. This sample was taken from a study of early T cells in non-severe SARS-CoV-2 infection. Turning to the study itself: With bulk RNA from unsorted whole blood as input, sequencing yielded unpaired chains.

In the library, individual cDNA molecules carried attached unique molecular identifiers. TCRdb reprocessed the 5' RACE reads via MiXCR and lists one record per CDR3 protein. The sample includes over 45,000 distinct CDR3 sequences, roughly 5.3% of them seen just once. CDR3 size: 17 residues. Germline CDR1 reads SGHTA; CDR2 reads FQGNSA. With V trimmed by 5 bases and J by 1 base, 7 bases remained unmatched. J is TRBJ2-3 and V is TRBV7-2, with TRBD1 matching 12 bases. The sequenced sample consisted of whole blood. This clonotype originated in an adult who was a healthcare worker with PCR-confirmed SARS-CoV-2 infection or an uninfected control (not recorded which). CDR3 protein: CASSATGTGGRTDTQYF. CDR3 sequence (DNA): TGTGCCAGCAGCGCCACCGGGACAGGGGGCCGCACAGATACGCAGTATTTT.